This T cell receptor beta chain appears in the sequencing data of a study of blood T cell repertoires in COVID-19. As for the study in general: Both acute and convalescent COVID-19 samples were obtained from the United States, Italy and Spain.

TCRdb's copy holds only in-frame clones and misses some; the assay was immunoSEQ multiplex PCR. The data hold some 180,000 clones, with 88% observed a single time. Germline V gene data show CDR1 as LNHDA and CDR2 as SQIVND (reference sequence). V was shortened by 3 bases and J by 8 bases, with 13 bases between the two germline ends. This CDR3 spans 14 amino acids. The V call is TRBV19, the J call TRBJ2-2; D is perhaps TRBD1 (5 bases). Material: peripheral blood. The source is a man over 45 with COVID-19, enrolled during active disease. In DNA, the CDR3 is TGTGCCAGTAGTATTGGGGCGAACGCGGGGGAGCTGTTTTTT. Its translation is CASSIGANAGELFF.